These T cell receptor beta chains were read from a single sample in a study of identical twins. One entry per CDR3 protein results from TCRdb running MiXCR on the 5' RACE reads. Among about 240,000 distinct CDR3 sequences, roughly 10% were seen once, and the ten largest hold 9% to 10%. The specimen was memory T cells sorted from blood. The receptors were sampled from a man aged 45 to 65 in good health. Both conserved end residues are part of each CDR3. The D gene is left open where the match is weak. Only some rows state a clone size, as once, few, many or a class for expanded clones.

J gene: TRBJ2-3
clone size: many
V gene: TRBV20-1
D gene: -
CDR3 protein: CSAPTGFKADTQYF
CDR3 DNA: TGCAGTGCCCCGACGGGGTTCAAGGCAGATACGCAGTATTTT

J gene: TRBJ1-1
clone size: few
V gene: TRBV7-2
D gene: -
CDR3 protein: CASSLSVTNTEAFF
CDR3 DNA: TGTGCCAGCAGCTTATCAGTCACGAACACTGAAGCTTTCTTT

J gene: TRBJ1-2
clone size: -
V gene: TRBV2
D gene: -
CDR3 protein: CASRQDITEVYGYTF
CDR3 DNA: TGTGCCAGCAGACAAGACATAACAGAAGTCTATGGCTACACCTTC

J gene: TRBJ2-5
clone size: -
V gene: TRBV24-1
D gene: -
CDR3 protein: CATSDFRETQYF
CDR3 DNA: TGTGCCACCAGTGATTTCCGGGAGACCCAGTACTTC

J gene: TRBJ2-1
clone size: -
V gene: TRBV3-1
D gene: -
CDR3 protein: CASSQGGASNEQFF
CDR3 DNA: TGTGCCAGCAGCCAAGGGGGCGCTAGCAATGAGCAGTTCTTC

J gene: TRBJ2-7
clone size: -
V gene: TRBV11-2
D gene: -
CDR3 protein: CASSPEVGQGTF
CDR3 DNA: -

J gene: TRBJ1-1
clone size: many
V gene: TRBV28
D gene: -
CDR3 protein: CASTRGRGTEAFF
CDR3 DNA: TGTGCCAGCACCCGGGGGCGAGGTACTGAAGCTTTCTTT

J gene: TRBJ1-1
clone size: many
V gene: TRBV27
D gene: -
CDR3 protein: CASRPGAMGTGTEAFF
CDR3 DNA: TGTGCCAGCAGACCGGGGGCTATGGGTACCGGCACTGAAGCTTTCTTT

J gene: TRBJ2-2
clone size: few
V gene: TRBV20-1
D gene: -
CDR3 protein: CSALGTQDEKLFF
CDR3 DNA: TGCAGTGCTCTCGGGACCCAGGACGAAAAGCTGTTTTTT

J gene: TRBJ2-1
clone size: few
V gene: TRBV14
D gene: TRBD2
CDR3 protein: CASSPGRRRREGPNEQFF
CDR3 DNA: TGTGCCAGCAGCCCAGGTCGGCGTCGGCGGGAGGGCCCTAATGAGCAGTTCTTC

J gene: TRBJ2-5
clone size: many
V gene: TRBV7-6
D gene: -
CDR3 protein: CASSPNSGMQETQYF
CDR3 DNA: TGTGCCAGCAGCCCAAACTCCGGGATGCAAGAGACCCAGTACTTC

J gene: TRBJ2-7
clone size: -
V gene: TRBV18
D gene: -
CDR3 protein: CASSSTGGYDEQYF
CDR3 DNA: TGTGCCAGCTCATCGACTGGGGGGTATGACGAGCAGTACTTC

J gene: TRBJ1-4
clone size: few
V gene: TRBV20-1
D gene: -
CDR3 protein: CSAHIPVTVNEKLFF
CDR3 DNA: TGCAGTGCCCACATCCCTGTGACAGTCAATGAAAAACTGTTTTTT

J gene: TRBJ2-3
clone size: few
V gene: TRBV4-3
D gene: TRBD2
CDR3 protein: CASSQGGGDTQYF
CDR3 DNA: TGCGCCAGCAGCCAGGGGGGAGGGGATACGCAGTATTTT

J gene: TRBJ2-7
clone size: few
V gene: TRBV6-2/TRBV6-3
D gene: -
CDR3 protein: CASSYALARTYEQYF
CDR3 DNA: TGTGCCAGCAGTTACGCCCTAGCGCGTACCTACGAGCAGTACTTC

J gene: TRBJ2-2
clone size: many
V gene: TRBV27
D gene: TRBD2
CDR3 protein: CASSSTSGGPRTGELFF
CDR3 DNA: TGTGCCAGCAGTTCGACTAGCGGGGGGCCGAGGACCGGGGAGCTGTTTTTT

J gene: TRBJ1-2
clone size: many
V gene: TRBV7-8
D gene: -
CDR3 protein: CASSQKTRQAPGGYTF
CDR3 DNA: TGTGCCAGCAGCCAAAAAACCAGACAGGCTCCGGGTGGCTACACCTTC

J gene: TRBJ2-7
clone size: many
V gene: TRBV7-9
D gene: -
CDR3 protein: CASSLVATYEQYF
CDR3 DNA: TGTGCCAGCAGCTTGGTCGCGACCTACGAGCAGTACTTC

J gene: TRBJ2-5
clone size: -
V gene: TRBV9
D gene: -
CDR3 protein: CASSVVGTSGETQYF
CDR3 DNA: TGTGCCAGCAGCGTAGTAGGAACCTCGGGGGAGACCCAGTACTTC

J gene: TRBJ2-7
clone size: many
V gene: TRBV20-1
D gene: -
CDR3 protein: CSASPGVNYEQYF
CDR3 DNA: TGCAGTGCTAGTCCGGGAGTTAATTACGAGCAGTACTTC

J gene: TRBJ1-6
clone size: few
V gene: TRBV27
D gene: TRBD1
CDR3 protein: CASSLAYRGISRNSPLHF
CDR3 DNA: TGTGCCAGCAGTTTAGCCTACAGGGGTATATCACGGAATTCACCCCTCCACTTT

J gene: TRBJ2-7
clone size: many
V gene: TRBV12-3/TRBV12-4
D gene: -
CDR3 protein: CASSLFEGMHEQYF
CDR3 DNA: TGTGCCAGCAGTTTGTTTGAGGGGATGCACGAGCAGTACTTC

J gene: TRBJ2-1
clone size: many
V gene: TRBV6-5
D gene: -
CDR3 protein: CASSFLHEQFF
CDR3 DNA: TGTGCCAGCAGTTTTTTACATGAGCAGTTCTTC

J gene: TRBJ2-1
clone size: -
V gene: TRBV18
D gene: -
CDR3 protein: CASSPGGVTVSFF
CDR3 DNA: TGTGCCAGCTCACCCGGGGGAGTAACAGTATCGTTCTTC

J gene: TRBJ1-5
clone size: few
V gene: TRBV7-9
D gene: -
CDR3 protein: CASSREGNQPQHF
CDR3 DNA: TGTGCCAGCAGCCGCGAGGGCAATCAGCCCCAGCATTTT

J gene: TRBJ2-7
clone size: -
V gene: TRBV5-4
D gene: -
CDR3 protein: CASSLNGGDYEQYF
CDR3 DNA: TGTGCCAGCAGCTTGAACGGGGGAGACTACGAGCAGTACTTC

J gene: TRBJ2-2
clone size: few
V gene: TRBV29-1
D gene: TRBD1
CDR3 protein: CSVDRGRNTGELFF
CDR3 DNA: TGCAGCGTCGACAGGGGGCGGAACACCGGGGAGCTGTTTTTT

J gene: TRBJ2-3
clone size: -
V gene: TRBV2
D gene: TRBD2
CDR3 protein: CAGKRLAADTQYF
CDR3 DNA: TGTGCCGGAAAAAGACTAGCTGCAGATACGCAGTATTTT

J gene: TRBJ2-1
clone size: many
V gene: TRBV20-1
D gene: TRBD2
CDR3 protein: CRGSSGSSYNEQFF
CDR3 DNA: TGCCGCGGATCAAGCGGGAGCTCCTACAATGAGCAGTTCTTC

J gene: TRBJ1-5
clone size: -
V gene: TRBV6-1
D gene: TRBD1
CDR3 protein: CASSLNGQGGQPQHF
CDR3 DNA: TGTGCCAGCAGTCTCAACGGACAGGGAGGTCAGCCCCAGCATTTT

J gene: TRBJ2-1
clone size: many
V gene: TRBV12-3/TRBV12-4
D gene: TRBD2
CDR3 protein: CASSLDGTSGGAEQFF
CDR3 DNA: TGTGCCAGCAGTTTAGATGGGACTAGCGGGGGGGCCGAGCAGTTCTTC

J gene: TRBJ1-4
clone size: -
V gene: TRBV20-1
D gene: TRBD1
CDR3 protein: CSAGGYPGTGDEKLFF
CDR3 DNA: TGCAGTGCTGGGGGCTATCCCGGGACAGGGGATGAAAAACTGTTTTTT

J gene: TRBJ1-5
clone size: many
V gene: TRBV7-2
D gene: -
CDR3 protein: CASSLNPRGDQPQHF
CDR3 DNA: TGTGCCAGCAGCTTAAACCCCAGAGGGGATCAGCCCCAGCATTTT

J gene: TRBJ2-1
clone size: -
V gene: TRBV7-2
D gene: TRBD1
CDR3 protein: CASSYKDRADEQFF
CDR3 DNA: TGTGCCAGCAGCTATAAAGACAGGGCGGATGAGCAGTTCTTC

J gene: TRBJ2-2
clone size: -
V gene: TRBV4-2
D gene: TRBD2
CDR3 protein: CASSQPGGPTGELFF
CDR3 DNA: TGTGCCAGCAGCCAACCGGGGGGGCCCACCGGGGAGCTGTTTTTT

J gene: TRBJ2-2
clone size: -
V gene: TRBV25-1
D gene: -
CDR3 protein: CASSLGVRDTGELFF
CDR3 DNA: TGTGCCAGCAGCTTAGGGGTACGCGACACCGGGGAGCTGTTTTTT

J gene: TRBJ2-1
clone size: -
V gene: TRBV4-2
D gene: TRBD2
CDR3 protein: CASSQDVAGGHREQFF
CDR3 DNA: TGTGCCAGCAGCCAAGATGTAGCGGGAGGTCATAGGGAGCAGTTCTTC